This T cell receptor (beta chain) was profiled in a study of blood T cell repertoires in COVID-19. The length of the CDR3 is 14 residues. The germline CDR1 and CDR2 sequences are SGHTA and FQGNSA. V dropped 3 bases and J dropped 10; count of bases not matched to a gene: 8. Using immunoSEQ multiplex PCR, the repertoire was profiled, and TCRdb retains in-frame clones only, with some absent. The sample lists approximately 300,000 clones; 87% were seen once. The sample taken for sequencing was PBMCs or T cells enriched from blood (not recorded which). The V gene is TRBV7-2, the J gene TRBJ1-1, with 10 bases fitting TRBD1. This receptor was taken from a woman in her twenties or thirties who had recovered from COVID-19. As DNA, the CDR3 is TGTGCCAGCAGCTTCCAATCGACAGGGGGCAGAGCTTTCTTT. This encodes CASSFQSTGGRAFF.